This T cell receptor beta chain originates from a study of blood T cell repertoires in COVID-19 (dated by TCRdb to 2018 to 2020). Regarding the research as a whole: The collaborator samples originated in the United States, Italy and Spain and spanned the acute and convalescent phases of COVID-19. The material from the prospective study consisted of cDNA or gDNA derived from T cells, B-cell-depleted T cells, or PBMCs. The dataset comprised deeply sampled blood TCRbeta repertoires from subjects exposed to, actively infected with, or recovered from COVID-19. The repertoires were released in a freely available public database meant as a resource for research on the immune response to SARS-CoV-2. Samples were obtained from the ongoing ImmuneRACE study (first 160 participants) and from 1,254 subjects provided by 6 global collaborators. Sample metadata almost always included a de-identified subject ID, COVID-19 status, age in years and sex. Where available, HLA class I and class II types were taken from metadata supplied by the sample provider and were not determined by assay-based typing.

What the research found in general, with its limitations: Clinical and demographic metadata were provided uncurated, with the amount varying by source and participant.

The collaborating institutions used their own protocols to collect whole blood in K2EDTA tubes. Collaborator samples were shipped for TCRbeta analysis as frozen whole blood, isolated PBMCs, or DNA extracted from either sample type. Details on this clone: The specificity of this receptor is unknown. Base qualities are not provided; no much larger clone lies one nucleotide away.

TCRbeta CDR3 regions were amplified from genomic DNA by means of the immunoSEQ Assay, a bias-controlled multiplex PCR. The source study handled its data this way. Nucleated cell counts per sample were estimated from amplification of reference gene primers within the assay. Sequence reads were collapsed and filtered to measure the absolute abundance of every unique TCRbeta CDR3 rearrangement. For each sample, productive Simpson clonality was calculated by taking the square root of Simpson's diversity index across productive rearrangements. TCRdb took this table from immuneACCESS and kept in-frame rearrangements with V and J called. Such tables lack part of the clones; where checked against another copy, unresolved V genes explain under half of the gap, and the rest is unexplained. Clone size and V and J calls were adopted from that table, with D and trimming inferred from the DNA. The sample table holds 70,000 to 90,000 clones, of which roughly four fifths were seen once. The top ten hold approximately 1.2% of the sample.

This receptor was obtained from a woman aged 80 or over with acute or convalescent COVID-19. The sequencing sample was made of peripheral blood.

The bases are TGTGCCATCAGGGCCGGGTTGCAGGGAACCTACGAGCAGTACTTC. This sequence encodes CAIRAGLQGTYEQYF. The chain couples TRBV10-3 to TRBJ2-7, with a weak D call of TRBD1 (5 bases match). V lost 6 bases and J lost 2 bases; the stretch between them is 17 bases long. From the cysteine through the phenylalanine, the CDR3 covers 15 amino acids. The kept DNA is CDR3 alone, 45 bases in frame from the first base. CDR1 and CDR2 are read off the germline V gene as ENHRY and SYGVKD.